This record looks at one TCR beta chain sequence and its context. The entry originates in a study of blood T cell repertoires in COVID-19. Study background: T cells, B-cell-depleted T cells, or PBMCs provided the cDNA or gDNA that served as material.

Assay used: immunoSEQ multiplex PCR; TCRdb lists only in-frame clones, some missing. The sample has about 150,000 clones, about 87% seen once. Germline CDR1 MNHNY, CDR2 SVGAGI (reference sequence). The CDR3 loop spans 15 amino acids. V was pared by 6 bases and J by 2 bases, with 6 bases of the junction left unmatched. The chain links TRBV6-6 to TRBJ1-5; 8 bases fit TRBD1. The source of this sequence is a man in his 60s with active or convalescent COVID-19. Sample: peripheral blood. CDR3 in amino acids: CASSPGQGGNQPQHF. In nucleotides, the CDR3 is TGTGCCAGCAGCCCCGGACAGGGTGGCAATCAGCCCCAGCATTTT.